Following are 11 T cell receptor beta chains from one sample sequenced in a study of T cells in Graves' hyperthyroidism and ophthalmopathy. TCR beta CDR3 region amplification was performed from RNA transcripts. Initially, a first-round RT-PCR of the TCR CDR3 employed the HTBI primer set. From the multiplex PCR reads, TCRdb called clonotypes with MiXCR, one entry per CDR3 protein. The sample has roughly 710,000 distinct CDR3 sequences; just over 35% are singletons. Sample: blood. Receptor source: a woman aged 35 to 49 with Graves' hyperthyroidism.

The DNA for the CDR3 is TGCAGCGTTGAGAAAAAGGGGGGAAACACTGAAGCTTTCTTT. Protein: CSVEKKGGNTEAFF. The chain has TRBV29-1 and TRBJ1-1; a weak D match, TRBD1 (6 bases). Germline V lookup: CDR1 SQVTM, CDR2 ANQGSEA. The CDR3 runs 14 residues. The V gene lost 3 bases and the J gene lost 2 bases, with 13 bases spanning the gap.

This clonotype was picked up a small number of times. V is TRBV13 and J is TRBJ2-7; D tentatively reads TRBD1 or TRBD2 (6 bases each). Between the trimmed V and J ends, which lost 6 bases and 1 base, there was a span of 13 bases. Germline lookup yields CDR1 PRHDT and CDR2 FYEKMQ (reference sequence). The CDR3 covers 14 residues. CDR3 in amino acids: CASREGGISYEQYF. DNA for the CDR3: TGTGCCAGCAGGGAGGGGGGCATATCCTACGAGCAGTACTTC.

The chain links TRBV7-2 to TRBJ1-6; a possible D gene is TRBD1 (5 bases). CDR1 is SGHTA, CDR2 FQGNSA, per germline. The CDR3 runs to 15 residues. V was clipped by 5 bases and J by 10 bases, with 18 bases between them. The CDR3 protein is CASSPPPGFSSPLHF. The CDR3 nucleotides are TGTGCCAGCAGCCCACCTCCAGGGTTCTCATCACCCCTCCACTTT.

This clonotype was counted ten times or more. CDR3 in amino acids: CASSRGPEYGYTF. In nucleotides, the CDR3 is TGTGCCAGCAGTCGCGGGCCAGAGTATGGCTACACCTTC. This sequence joins TRBV12-3 or TRBV12-4 and TRBJ1-2; the D is unclear. The CDR3 spans 13 residues. The ends were cut back, 5 bases at V and 5 bases at J, with 12 bases in the middle.

The rearrangement joins TRBV2 to TRBJ2-4, with 7 bases fitting TRBD2. J gave up 8 bases and V 8 bases, and 15 bases lay outside the gene matches. The CDR3 spans 15 residues. Germline assignment: CDR1 SNHLY and CDR2 FYNNEI. The CDR3 bases are TGTGCCAGCCCCTATGCGGGGGAAAAGGGATACATTCAGTACTTC. Translating gives CASPYAGEKGYIQYF. The variable domain in full, with the rest retrieved from reference TRBV2 and TRBJ2-4, is EPEVTQTPSHQVTQMGQEVILRCVPISNHLYFYWYRQILGQKVEFLVSFYNNEISEKSEIFDDQFSVERPDGSNFTLKIRSTKLEDSAMYFCASPYAGEKGYIQYFGAGTRLSVL.

V and J are TRBV10-3 and TRBJ2-6; D might be TRBD1 or TRBD2, each matching 5 bases. The CDR3 contains 16 residues. The V gene's germline CDR1 is ENHRY and CDR2 SYGVKD. With 4 bases removed from V and 2 bases from J, the gap between germline ends came to 12 bases. Written as DNA, the CDR3 is TGTGCCATCAGTGGGGGGTCGGGTACTGGGGCCAACGTCCTGACTTTC. It yields the protein CAISGGSGTGANVLTF.

A remark on this clonotype: Given the absence of the conserved phenylalanine or tryptophan at the CDR3 end, a read error is likely. V and J are TRBV10-1 and TRBJ1-1; possible D gene TRBD1, 6 bases. Germline CDR1 WNHNN, CDR2 SYGVQD (reference sequence). This CDR3 has 16 amino acids. The CDR3 is CASSPYGQNLNTEAFL. CDR3 nucleotides: TGTGCCAGCTCACCGTACGGACAGAACCTGAACACTGAAGCTTTCCTT.

The chain recombines TRBV28 with TRBJ1-1, with 7 bases matching TRBD1. Germline CDR1 is MDHEN and CDR2 is SYDVKM. This CDR3 comprises 13 residues. V lost 7 bases and J lost 5; bases outside the gene matches: 7. Here the CDR3 DNA reads TGTGCCAGCACTCCCAGGGGGGAGACTGAAGCTTTCTTT. It is translated as CASTPRGETEAFF. The complete variable domain, with remaining parts taken from reference TRBV28 and TRBJ1-1, reads DVKVTQSSRYLVKRTGEKVFLECVQDMDHENMFWYRQDPGLGLRLIYFSYDVKMKEKGDIPEGYSVSREKKERFSLILESASTNQTSMYLCASTPRGETEAFFGQGTRLTVV.

There are a few counts of this clonotype. CDR3 loop: CASSPSGRDGTNEQFF. In nucleotides, the CDR3 is TGTGCCAGCAGCCCTTCGGGGAGGGACGGGACCAATGAGCAGTTCTTC. The chain couples TRBV9 to TRBJ2-1; 7 bases are a match to TRBD2. Trimming cost V 4 bases and J 6 bases; bases outside gene matches: 13. This CDR3 has 16 amino acids. CDR1 and CDR2 from the germline V gene are SGDLS and YYNGEE.

This chain joins TRBV12-3 or TRBV12-4 and TRBJ1-4; perhaps TRBD1 as D (6 bases). The length of the CDR3 is 15 residues. The ends were cut back, 0 bases at V and 8 bases at J, with 13 bases in the middle. Here the CDR3 reads CASSLARATGEKLFF. CDR3 DNA sequence: TGTGCCAGCAGTTTAGCGCGAGCGACAGGAGAAAAACTGTTTTTT.

This clonotype was found many times. This rearrangement joins TRBV6-1 to TRBJ1-6; D is uncertain. V shed 10 bases and J shed 9 bases, with 4 bases lying between them. This CDR3 has 9 amino acids. CDR1 is MNHNS and CDR2 is SASEGT in the germline V gene. CDR3 in amino acids: CAILSPLHF. In DNA form, the CDR3 reads TGTGCCATCCTTTCACCCCTCCACTTT.